The sequence of this T cell receptor beta chain was determined in a study of blood T cell repertoires in COVID-19. About the study: Italy, Spain and the United States were the sources of the convalescent and acute COVID-19 samples. Sample material is recorded as cDNA or gDNA derived from T cells, B-cell-depleted T cells, or PBMCs.

As originally analysed: Using reference gene primer amplification, nucleated cell counts were estimated. Clones were sequenced by immunoSEQ multiplex PCR, and TCRdb holds only the in-frame ones, with some missing. The DNA was the basis for D and trimming; V, J and clone size are from that table. The table shows around 140,000 clones, with over 70% occurring only once. The CDR3 is 12 amino acids. V dropped 8 bases and J dropped 2 bases, with 8 bases sitting between them. CDR1 MNHEY and CDR2 SVGAGI come from the germline V gene. The chain links TRBV6-5 to TRBJ2-3; D is perhaps TRBD1 (6 bases). The specimen was peripheral blood. The origin of this receptor is a woman in her 50s with acute or convalescent COVID-19. CDR3 in DNA: TGTGCCAGCCAGGGGAACACAGATACGCAGTATTTT. This encodes CASQGNTDTQYF.